Listed here are 15 T cell receptor beta chains from one sample, sequenced in a study of graft-versus-host responses after intestinal transplantation. Assay used: immunoSEQ multiplex PCR; TCRdb lists only in-frame clones, some missing. The table shows about 64,000 clones, with 92% occurring only once. The starting material was bone marrow, obtained almost 750 days after intestinal transplantation. Receptors were obtained from a human patient who received an intestinal transplant, so some T cells may come from the graft donor.

The gene calls are TRBV5-1 and TRBJ2-2, with no clear D. With 1 base removed from V and 1 base from J, the gap between germline ends came to 8 bases. From germline, CDR1 is SGHRS and CDR2 YFSETQ. The CDR3 contains 15 residues. CDR3 region: CASSLWGENTGELFF. Written as DNA, the CDR3 is TGCGCCAGCAGCTTGTGGGGTGAGAACACCGGGGAGCTGTTTTTT.

V is TRBV5-1 and J is TRBJ1-2; no firm D call. Germline V gene sequence: CDR1 SGHRS, CDR2 YFSETQ. Trimming left V 0 bases short and J 4 bases short, with 13 bases between. This CDR3 has 15 residues. The chain's CDR3 is CASSLAAGSTYGYTF. Written as DNA, the CDR3 is TGCGCCAGCAGCTTGGCGGCAGGCTCTACCTATGGCTACACCTTC.

This chain connects TRBV7-9 to TRBJ2-2; D may be TRBD1 (6 bases). V was cut by 7 bases and J by 3 bases, with 18 bases left in between. The germline V gene encodes CDR1 SEHNR and CDR2 FQNEAQ (reference sequence). The CDR3 runs to 16 residues. This CDR3 is CASTRTGQWDTGELFF. The DNA for the CDR3 is TGTGCCAGCACTAGGACCGGACAGTGGGACACCGGGGAGCTGTTTTTT.

This clone was recorded only once. The CDR3 region has the DNA TGCAGCGTGGCTGGTGGCCTCAATCAGCCCCAGCATTTT. Translating gives CSVAGGLNQPQHF. The chain uses TRBV29-1 and TRBJ1-5, with D uncertain. The CDR3 is made up of 13 amino acids. V lost 6 bases and J lost 3, with 12 bases in between. Per the germline V gene, CDR1 is SQVTM and CDR2 is ANQGSEA.

V gene TRBV7-7 combines with J gene TRBJ2-2; 9 nucleotides match TRBD2. The CDR3 sequence is 16 residues long. Trimming took 3 bases from V and 4 from J; bases not matched to a gene: 6. Germline-derived CDR1 and CDR2 are SSHAT and FNYEAQ (reference sequence). The CDR3 loop is CASSFSGGLFTGELFF. DNA of the CDR3: TGTGCCAGCAGCTTTAGCGGGGGTCTTTTCACCGGGGAGCTGTTTTTT.

This clone was seen only once. The chain is built from TRBV7-9 and TRBJ2-5; TRBD2 aligns across 9 bases. The V and J ends lost 5 bases and 5 bases, in that order; junction bases with no gene match: 12. This CDR3 region has 16 residues. Germline V gives CDR1 SEHNR, CDR2 FQNEAQ (reference sequence). The chain's CDR3 is CASSAPLGLAKETQYF. CDR3 coding DNA: TGTGCCAGCAGCGCTCCGTTAGGACTAGCGAAGGAGACCCAGTACTTC.

The chain links TRBV5-1 to TRBJ2-7; D tentatively reads TRBD1 or TRBD2 (6 bases each). CDR3 size: 14 residues. Deletions cut 5 bases from V and 3 bases from J, with 15 bases between. CDR1 is SGHRS and CDR2 is YFSETQ in the germline V gene. CDR3 coding DNA: TGCGCCAGCAGGGACGGGAGAGGGGGCTACGAGCAGTACTTC. It translates to CASRDGRGGYEQYF.

The gene calls are TRBV5-6 and TRBJ1-1; D uncertain. The CDR3 contains 11 residues. The germline V gene has CDR1 SGHDT and CDR2 YYEEEE. V lost 3 bases and J 6 bases, leaving 6 bases between the germline ends. The chain's CDR3 is CASSSSAEAFF. CDR3 nucleotides: TGTGCCAGCAGCTCCTCCGCTGAAGCTTTCTTT.

Only one count was recorded for this clone. The chain couples TRBV5-5 to TRBJ2-5, with D maybe TRBD2 (6 bases). The CDR3 is 15 residues long. V was pared by 2 bases and J by 2 bases, with 13 bases between. Germline-derived CDR1 and CDR2 are SGHKS and YYEKEE (reference sequence). CDR3 sequence reads: CASSFPGLGQETQYF. As DNA, the CDR3 is TGTGCCAGCAGCTTCCCGGGACTTGGGCAAGAGACCCAGTACTTC.

The chain joins TRBV9 to TRBJ2-1; the match to TRBD2 covers 9 bases. This CDR3 spans 14 amino acids. Trimming took 7 bases from V and 8 from J; bases not matched to a gene: 10. In germline, CDR1 is SGDLS, CDR2 YYNGEE. The CDR3 DNA is TGTGCCAGCCGCCGGGGTAGCGGGAGCCATGAGCAGTTCTTC. It is translated as CASRRGSGSHEQFF.

V and J are TRBV7-9 and TRBJ1-6; D perhaps matches TRBD1 (5 bases). The V end lost 3 bases, the J end lost 9 bases, and 9 bases lay between the germline ends. The CDR3 runs 13 residues. Looked up from germline, CDR1 is SEHNR and CDR2 is FQNEAQ (reference sequence). CDR3 sequence (DNA): TGTGCCAGCAGCTTCGATAGGGGTTCACCCCTCCACTTT. As protein: CASSFDRGSPLHF.

V and J are TRBV20-1 and TRBJ2-1; D is unresolved. CDR1 and CDR2 (germline): DFQATT, SNEGSKA (reference sequence). This CDR3 comprises 11 residues. Trimming took off 3 bases at V and 3 bases at J, with 3 bases between the two ends. The CDR3 bases are TGCAGTGCTAGCTTCTACAATGAGCAGTTCTTC. Translating gives CSASFYNEQFF.

The chain recombines TRBV28 with TRBJ2-3; 7 nucleotides match TRBD1. CDR1 is MDHEN and CDR2 is SYDVKM in the germline V gene. The CDR3 is made up of 14 amino acids. The trim removed 6 bases at V and 5 bases at J, leaving 8 bases unmatched. CDR3 bases: TGTGCCAGCAGCCGGACAGGAACACAAGATACGCAGTATTTT. It translates to CASSRTGTQDTQYF.

V is TRBV6-5 and J is TRBJ2-1, with D possibly TRBD2 on 6 matching bases. Germline V gene data show CDR1 as MNHEY and CDR2 as SVGAGI. Trimming removed 2 bases at V and 7 bases at J, with 12 bases between. The CDR3 is 14 residues long. For the CDR3, the DNA is TGTGCCAGCAGTTACGAGGGAGGAGGGAATGAGCAGTTCTTC. Residues: CASSYEGGGNEQFF.

V gene TRBV6-5 combines with J gene TRBJ2-7, with D uncertain. V lost 5 bases, J lost 7 bases, and 12 bases lay in between. Germline assignment: CDR1 MNHEY and CDR2 SVGAGI. The CDR3 extends over 12 amino acids. The CDR3 loop reads CASSELVREQYF. In DNA form, the CDR3 reads TGTGCCAGCAGTGAATTAGTCAGAGAGCAGTACTTC.